Below, 25 T cell receptor beta chains from the same sample are listed, as sequenced in a study of T cells in Graves' hyperthyroidism and ophthalmopathy. The TCR beta CDR3 regions underwent amplification using RNA transcripts as the source. TCR CDR3 underwent first-round RT-PCR with the HTBI primer set. MiXCR, run by TCRdb on the multiplex PCR reads, gives a single entry per CDR3 protein. The data show roughly 160,000 distinct CDR3 sequences, about 9.4% seen once. Sequenced material: blood. These receptors were collected from a woman between 18 and 30 years old with Graves' hyperthyroidism that later progressed to Graves' ophthalmopathy.

As concerns this clonotype: This may come from a read error, since a much larger clone is one base off. The chain links TRBV30 to TRBJ2-1, with D unclear. CDR3 length: 16 amino acids. CDR1 and CDR2 from the germline V gene are GTSNPN and SVGIG (reference sequence). DNA for the CDR3: TGTGCCTGGATGCCACTTAGCTACCACTCCTACAGTGAGCAGTTCTTC. Translating it yields CAWMPLSYHSYSEQFF.

This clonotype was counted only a few times. This chain connects TRBV6-1 to TRBJ1-5; unclear D gene. This CDR3 region has 15 residues. Germline V gene sequence: CDR1 MNHNS, CDR2 SASEGT. The V end was cut by 5 bases, the J end by 0 bases, with 11 bases between. The CDR3 DNA reads TGTGCCAGCAGTCTAAATACTAATAGCAATCAGCCCCAGCATTTT. It specifies CASSLNTNSNQPQHF.

This clonotype was seen only a few times. This chain uses TRBV5-5 with TRBJ1-5; 8 bases are shared with TRBD1. This CDR3 has 15 residues. The trim removed 2 bases at V and 6 bases at J, leaving 7 bases unmatched. Germline CDR1 is SGHKS and CDR2 is YYEKEE (reference sequence). As DNA, the CDR3 is TGTGCCAGCAGCTTAGTCAGGGGGCCGGGTCAGCCCCAGCATTTT. It codes for CASSLVRGPGQPQHF.

This clonotype was seen many times. The genes are TRBV6-2 or TRBV6-3 and TRBJ1-2; 7 nucleotides match TRBD1. Losses at the gene ends were 6 bases for V and 8 bases for J; bases not matched to a gene: 9. This CDR3 is 13 amino acids long. CDR1 is MNHEY, CDR2 SVGEGT, per germline. This chain's CDR3 is CASSLGQVNGYTF. The CDR3 DNA follows: TGTGCCAGCAGCCTAGGACAGGTGAACGGCTACACCTTC.

This clonotype was seen at least ten times. This sequence joins TRBV6-1 and TRBJ2-4, with a tentative D call TRBD2 (6 bases). CDR3 length: 15 amino acids. Trimming shortened V by 5 bases and J by 9 bases, and 20 bases separated the two germline ends. From germline, CDR1 is MNHNS and CDR2 SASEGT. The DNA for the CDR3 is TGTGCCAGCAGTCCCGACGGGGGAAGGGGTGTCATTCAGTACTTC. Its protein is CASSPDGGRGVIQYF.

This clonotype was counted many times. This sequence joins TRBV15 and TRBJ1-4; no definite D call. The CDR3 length is 15 residues. Looked up from germline, CDR1 is LNHNV and CDR2 is YYDKDF (reference sequence). Deletions cut 0 bases from V and 4 bases from J, with 9 bases between. CDR3 sequence (DNA): TGTGCCACCAGCAGAGATGCAGAGCTTAATGAAAAACTGTTTTTT. Its translation is CATSRDAELNEKLFF.

Regarding this clonotype: A much larger clone differs from this one at a single base, so this may be a read error. The rearrangement uses TRBV10-3 and TRBJ1-5; 8 bases are shared with TRBD1. Germline CDR1 reads ENHRY; CDR2 reads SYGVKD. The CDR3 covers 17 residues. Written as DNA, the CDR3 is TGTGCCATCAGTGGCACAGGGGGGAGAAATAGCAATCAGCCCCGGCATTTT. This sequence encodes CAISGTGGRNSNQPRHF.

Ten or more counts support this clonotype. CDR3 sequence (DNA): TGTGCCAGCAGCCAAGCCAGGGGAGGAGGCGAGCAGTACTTC. Its protein is CASSQARGGGEQYF. This chain connects TRBV3-1 to TRBJ2-7; D is tentatively TRBD1 or TRBD2 (6 bases each). Germline CDR1 and CDR2: LGHDT and YNNKEL (reference sequence). The V end was cut by 1 base, the J end by 6 bases, with 13 bases between. There are 14 residues in the CDR3.

This clonotype was found a few times. This chain joins TRBV5-1 and TRBJ2-5; maybe TRBD2 (5 bases). V dropped 2 bases and J dropped 4 bases, with 12 bases sitting between them. Germline CDR1 reads SGHRS; CDR2 reads YFSETQ. There are 14 residues in the CDR3. The CDR3 DNA sequence: TGCGCCAGCAGCTTATCAATAGCGACAGAGACCCAGTACTTC. It yields the protein CASSLSIATETQYF.

This clonotype occurred many times. The rearrangement links TRBV28 to TRBJ2-7; possible D gene TRBD2, 5 bases. Trimming shortened V by 10 bases and J by 6 bases, and 19 bases separated the two germline ends. CDR3 size: 13 residues. CDR1 and CDR2 (germline): MDHEN, SYDVKM. CDR3 sequence: CATRLGVRSEQYF. In nucleotides, the CDR3 is TGTGCCACCCGACTCGGGGTCCGGTCCGAGCAGTACTTC.

This clonotype was recorded at least ten times. The chain employs TRBV24-1 and TRBJ1-5; D not resolved. The CDR3 extends over 16 amino acids. Trimming pared 2 bases from V and 4 bases from J, leaving 14 bases between. Germline-derived CDR1 and CDR2 are KGHDR and SFDVKD. The CDR3: CATSDSSVSRNQPQHF. For the CDR3, the DNA is TGTGCCACCAGTGATTCCTCCGTGTCCCGTAATCAGCCCCAGCATTTT.

This clonotype appeared many times. The CDR3 reads CASRRRGGFPEAFF. The CDR3 DNA follows: TGTGCCAGCAGACGACGCGGGGGATTTCCTGAAGCTTTCTTT. This chain uses TRBV12-3 or TRBV12-4 with TRBJ1-1; D is possibly TRBD1 (5 bases). With 6 bases removed from V and 6 bases from J, the gap between germline ends came to 17 bases. This CDR3 is built from 14 residues.

J is TRBJ2-5 and V is TRBV9, with D maybe TRBD2 (6 bases). Germline CDR1 and CDR2: SGDLS and YYNGEE. The ends were cut back, 0 bases at V and 5 bases at J, with 11 bases in the middle. The CDR3 has 14 residues. For the CDR3, the DNA is TGTGCCAGCAGCGTAGAAACTAGCAGTGAGACCCAGTACTTC. Amino acid sequence: CASSVETSSETQYF.

This clonotype was detected ten times or more. The chain joins TRBV10-3 to TRBJ1-6; the D gene is possibly TRBD1 (6 bases). The CDR3 length is 16 residues. Per germline, CDR1 ENHRY and CDR2 SYGVKD. Trimming left V 3 bases short and J 7 bases short, with 16 bases between. This chain's CDR3 is CAISDRPGHENSPLHF. Here the CDR3 DNA reads TGTGCCATCAGTGACCGTCCGGGACATGAGAATTCACCCCTCCACTTT.

This clonotype was recorded at least ten times. The rearrangement links TRBV20-1 to TRBJ2-3; 9 bases agree with TRBD2. V lost 4 bases, J lost 6 bases, and 5 bases stayed unmatched. The CDR3 contains 13 residues. CDR1 is DFQATT, CDR2 SNEGSKA, per germline (reference sequence). This chain's CDR3 is CSAKASGMDTQYF. In DNA, the CDR3 is TGCAGTGCTAAGGCTAGCGGGATGGATACGCAGTATTTT.

In this sample, this clonotype turned up many times. The chain uses TRBV20-1 and TRBJ2-7; D not resolved. Trimming pared 0 bases from V and 5 bases from J, leaving 8 bases between. Germline loops: CDR1 DFQATT, CDR2 SNEGSKA (reference sequence). CDR3 size: 12 residues. CDR3 loop: CSARDRGDEQYF. The CDR3 nucleotides are TGCAGTGCTAGAGATCGCGGAGACGAGCAGTACTTC.

Comment on this clonotype: The junction differs from germline at one of its ends, possibly a read error. This rearrangement joins TRBV27 to TRBJ2-7; D is undetermined. The germline gives CDR1 MNHEY, CDR2 SMNVEV (reference sequence). This CDR3 has 13 residues. The CDR3 DNA sequence: TGTGCTAGCAGTTTGACTGACTCCTACGAGCAGTACTTC. Its protein product is CASSLTDSYEQYF.

The V call is TRBV6-4, the J call TRBJ2-6; D remains unclear. CDR1 and CDR2 from the germline V gene are MRHNA and SNTAGT. The V and J ends lost 6 bases and 6 bases respectively, with 12 bases between them. There are 14 residues in the CDR3. DNA for the CDR3: TGTGCCAGCAGCGCCACCCCGGCGGCCAACGTCCTGACTTTC. As protein: CASSATPAANVLTF.

This clonotype was counted ten times or more. V is TRBV6-1 and J is TRBJ1-1; D is undetermined. The germline V gene has CDR1 MNHNS and CDR2 SASEGT. V lost 7 bases, J lost 1 base, and 10 bases lay in between. The CDR3 is 13 amino acids. In DNA form, the CDR3 reads TGTGCCAGCACCCGGTGGGGGAACACTGAAGCTTTCTTT. Its translation is CASTRWGNTEAFF.

This clonotype was counted many times. The chain recombines TRBV7-9 with TRBJ2-7; D is possibly TRBD1 or TRBD2 (5 bases each). Germline lookup yields CDR1 SEHNR and CDR2 FQNEAQ (reference sequence). This CDR3 region has 17 residues. V was pared by 5 bases and J by 3 bases, with 23 bases between. DNA for the CDR3: TGTGCCAGCAGCAATTGGTACGGGACCCATCCCATCTACGAGCAGTACTTC. Its protein is CASSNWYGTHPIYEQYF.

This clonotype was counted ten times or more. This chain uses TRBV2 with TRBJ1-2; 9 positions match TRBD1. The CDR3 has 13 residues. V shed 6 bases and J 4 bases; nucleotides not matched to a gene: 3. The germline gives CDR1 SNHLY, CDR2 FYNNEI. CDR3 DNA sequence: TGTGCCAGCAGACAGGACAGGGGCTATGGCTACACCTTC. It yields the protein CASRQDRGYGYTF.

This clonotype was observed many times. This chain uses TRBV6-1 with TRBJ1-4; 7 bases fit TRBD1. The germline V gene encodes CDR1 MNHNS and CDR2 SASEGT. The CDR3 is 13 amino acids. V shed 10 bases, J shed 4 bases, and the junction held 6 bases outside the gene matches. The chain's CDR3 is CAIEGAGNEKLFF. DNA of the CDR3: TGTGCCATCGAGGGGGCAGGTAATGAAAAACTGTTTTTT.

This clonotype was seen at least ten times. This rearrangement joins TRBV3-1 to TRBJ2-5; tentative D call: TRBD2 (5 bases). Trimming removed 2 bases at V and 2 bases at J, with 9 bases between. The CDR3 is made up of 14 amino acids. In germline, CDR1 is LGHDT, CDR2 YNNKEL (reference sequence). CDR3 region: CASSQLDWQETQYF. The CDR3 region has the DNA TGTGCCAGCAGCCAACTGGACTGGCAAGAGACCCAGTACTTC.

This clonotype was counted between two and nine times. The rearrangement joins TRBV28 to TRBJ1-3; 7 nucleotides match TRBD1. The CDR3 contains 15 residues. V was clipped by 5 bases and J by 0 bases; unmatched bases: 4. Germline-derived CDR1 and CDR2 are MDHEN and SYDVKM. CDR3 in DNA: TGTGCCAGCAGTCCAGGACAGGACTCTGGAAACACCATATATTTT. Residues: CASSPGQDSGNTIYF.

This clonotype was seen many times. The chain combines TRBV19 with TRBJ1-5; no clear D. CDR1 and CDR2 from the germline V gene are LNHDA and SQIVND (reference sequence). V was clipped by 6 bases and J by 4 bases, with 10 bases between them. This CDR3 is 13 amino acids long. The CDR3 DNA is TGTGCCAGTAGGCGGGGATCGAATCAGCCCCAGCATTTT. Translating it yields CASRRGSNQPQHF.